This T cell receptor beta chain was captured by sequencing in a study of blood T cell repertoires in COVID-19 (dated by TCRdb to 2020 to 2021). With regard to the full study: The collaborator samples originated in the United States, Italy and Spain and spanned the acute and convalescent phases of COVID-19. The prospective study material was composed of cDNA or gDNA derived from T cells, B-cell-depleted T cells, or PBMCs. Deeply sampled blood TCRbeta repertoires from subjects exposed to, actively infected with, or recovered from COVID-19 were included in the dataset. A freely available public database, intended as a resource for researchers studying the immune response to SARS-CoV-2, is where the repertoires were released. The samples were drawn from two sources: the first 160 participants of the ongoing ImmuneRACE study, and 1,254 subjects contributed by 6 global collaborators. A de-identified subject ID, COVID-19 status, age in years and sex were almost always included in the sample metadata. Where available, HLA class I and class II types were obtained from metadata supplied by the sample provider rather than from assay-based typing.

Whole blood was collected in K2EDTA tubes by collaborating institutions according to the institutions' own protocols. For TCRbeta analysis, collaborators shipped samples as frozen whole blood, isolated PBMCs, or DNA extracted from either of those sample types. Broad study findings and their caveats: The quantity of clinical and demographic metadata differed by source and by participant and was supplied without curation.

The immunoSEQ Assay, a bias-controlled multiplex PCR, was used to amplify TCRbeta CDR3 regions from genomic DNA. Per the authors' processing: Nucleated cell counts per sample were estimated from amplification of reference gene primers within the assay. Sequence reads were collapsed and filtered to measure the absolute abundance of every unique TCRbeta CDR3 rearrangement. Productive Simpson clonality was computed per sample as the square root of Simpson's diversity index over productive rearrangements. TCRdb obtained this table from immuneACCESS and retained in-frame rearrangements with V and J assigned. These tables miss some clones; where compared with another copy, unresolved V genes account for less than half of the shortfall, and the remainder is unexplained. The V and J calls and clone size are taken from that table; D and trimming were inferred from the DNA. In this sample the table shows some 50,000 clones, roughly four fifths of which occur a single time. The biggest ten clones account for around 7% of the sample.

This clone was detected only once. This receptor's antigen is unknown. No much larger clone exists at a distance of one base, and base qualities are not known. CDR1 and CDR2 are read off the germline V gene as KGHSH and LQKENI. The germline V and J ends show losses of 4 bases and 3 bases respectively, and no gene match explains 6 bases of the junction. The CDR3 goes from the cysteine to the phenylalanine over 14 residues. Here the CDR3 DNA is all that survives: 42 bases in frame from base 1. Source material: peripheral blood. The TCR was taken from a man between 40 and 49 years old with acute or convalescent COVID-19. Here the chain combines TRBV18 and TRBJ2-7; 7 bases in the junction line up with TRBD1. The DNA reads TGTGCCAGCTCACTTAACAGGGGCGGCTACGAGCAGTACTTC. It codes for CASSLNRGGYEQYF.